These 25 T cell receptor beta chains came from one sample sequenced in a study of chemoradiotherapy in HPV16-positive cancers. Sequencing used immunoSEQ multiplex PCR; TCRdb keeps in-frame clones, though not all of them. The repertoire holds 1,500 to 2,000 clones, with about 91% as singletons. The sequenced sample was tumor tissue, obtained from a patient who underwent chemoradiotherapy. The receptors come from a human donor with HPV-associated anogenital cancer.

This clone showed up just once. The chain is built from TRBV5-6 and TRBJ1-5; D unclear. V was clipped by 2 bases and J by 3 bases, with 9 bases between them. In germline, CDR1 is SGHDT, CDR2 YYEEEE. CDR3 length: 14 amino acids. The CDR3 coding sequence is TGTGCCAGCAGCTTATTCCCGGTCAATCAGCCCCAGCATTTT. Translated, it gives CASSLFPVNQPQHF.

The chain uses TRBV10-3 and TRBJ1-2, with D perhaps TRBD1 (6 bases). Trimming stripped 4 bases from V and 6 bases from J, with 12 bases between. Looked up from germline, CDR1 is ENHRY and CDR2 is SYGVKD. This CDR3 is built from 13 residues. CDR3 protein: CAISVNREDGYTF. CDR3 DNA: TGTGCCATCAGTGTCAACAGGGAGGATGGCTACACCTTC.

V and J are TRBV6-1 and TRBJ1-1; D call uncertain. There are 15 residues in the CDR3. Germline V lookup: CDR1 MNHNS, CDR2 SASEGT. Trimming left V 2 bases short and J 1 base short, with 11 bases between. The CDR3 nucleotides are TGTGCCAGCAGTGAAACCCGACGGAGGAACACTGAAGCTTTCTTT. Its translation: CASSETRRRNTEAFF.

This sequence joins TRBV11-1 and TRBJ1-4; D gene unclear. The CDR3 runs 15 residues. The ends were cut back, 5 bases at V and 0 bases at J, with 10 bases in the middle. Germline-derived CDR1 and CDR2 are SGHAT and FQDESV (reference sequence). The CDR3, as DNA: TGTGCCAGCAGCAAGGGCCCTGCAACTAATGAAAAACTGTTTTTT. Protein sequence: CASSKGPATNEKLFF.

The V gene is TRBV7-2, the J gene TRBJ2-4; 7 positions agree with TRBD2. The CDR3 length is 12 residues. V shed 4 bases, J shed 7 bases, and the junction held 1 base outside the gene matches. Per germline, CDR1 SGHTA and CDR2 FQGNSA. The CDR3 sequence is CASSSRGNIQYF. The CDR3 nucleotides read TGTGCCAGCAGCTCGCGGGGGAACATTCAGTACTTC.

The chain couples TRBV7-6 to TRBJ2-5; D not resolved. The CDR3 extends over 15 amino acids. Per germline, CDR1 SGHVS and CDR2 FNYEAQ. The V gene lost 4 bases and the J gene lost 1 base, with 13 bases spanning the gap. The CDR3 region is CASSSAPQTQETQYF. The CDR3 bases are TGTGCCAGCAGCTCGGCACCGCAGACCCAAGAGACCCAGTACTTC.

The sample holds one count of this clone. The chain employs TRBV7-9 and TRBJ1-1; the match to TRBD1 covers 10 bases. Germline V gene lookup returns CDR1 SEHNR and CDR2 FQNEAQ (reference sequence). This CDR3 is 17 amino acids long. V shed 5 bases and J 0 bases; nucleotides not matched to a gene: 9. CDR3 bases: TGTGCCAGCAGCATACGGGGACAGGGGCCGGTGAACACTGAAGCTTTCTTT. This encodes CASSIRGQGPVNTEAFF.

The gene calls are TRBV4-1 and TRBJ1-3; D may be TRBD1 (5 bases). The V gene lost 1 base and the J gene lost 3 bases, with 13 bases spanning the gap. The germline V gene has CDR1 MGHRA and CDR2 YSYEKL. The CDR3 is made up of 16 amino acids. The DNA of the CDR3 is TGCGCCAGCAGCCAAGTCCAGTTAGGGGTTGGAAACACCATATATTTT. It specifies CASSQVQLGVGNTIYF.

The chain couples TRBV2 to TRBJ2-2, with unresolved D. Looked up from germline, CDR1 is SNHLY and CDR2 is FYNNEI. The CDR3 consists of 13 residues. Trimming stripped 5 bases from V and 4 bases from J, with 8 bases between. CDR3 protein: CASSTHGTGELFF. Written as DNA, the CDR3 is TGTGCCAGCAGTACTCATGGCACCGGGGAGCTGTTTTTT.

This clone showed up just a few times. The chain couples TRBV9 to TRBJ1-2; D is ambiguous. Germline V gives CDR1 SGDLS, CDR2 YYNGEE. The CDR3 sequence is 15 residues long. The V gene lost 4 bases and the J gene lost 0 bases, with 13 bases spanning the gap. In DNA, the CDR3 is TGTGCCAGCAGCCCCTCCCCTGTGCCTAACTATGGCTACACCTTC. It translates to CASSPSPVPNYGYTF.

This clone was seen once. The chain recombines TRBV28 with TRBJ1-5; no clear D. With 5 bases removed from V and 6 bases from J, the gap between germline ends came to 11 bases. CDR3 length: 13 residues. Germline V CDR1 and CDR2: MDHEN, SYDVKM. The CDR3 is CASSPHPSQPQHF. In DNA, the CDR3 is TGTGCCAGCAGTCCACACCCAAGTCAGCCCCAGCATTTT.

This clone was found once. The chain recombines TRBV5-1 with TRBJ2-1; no clear D. Germline V gene sequence: CDR1 SGHRS, CDR2 YFSETQ. Trimming left V 0 bases short and J 4 bases short, with 8 bases between. CDR3 length equals 14 residues. The DNA of the CDR3 is TGCGCCAGCAGCTTGGCGGGCTATTACAATGAGCAGTTCTTC. It yields the protein CASSLAGYYNEQFF.

The chain links TRBV5-1 to TRBJ1-3; no clear D gene. Germline loops: CDR1 SGHRS, CDR2 YFSETQ. Trimming left V 0 bases short and J 9 bases short, with 13 bases between. CDR3 size: 14 residues. CDR3 sequence (DNA): TGCGCCAGCAGCTTGGGGGCGGAAGGAGGCACCATATATTTT. It encodes CASSLGAEGGTIYF.

The rearrangement joins TRBV7-9 to TRBJ1-6; 9 bases fit TRBD1. The germline V gene has CDR1 SEHNR and CDR2 FQNEAQ (reference sequence). V dropped 7 bases and J dropped 7; count of bases not matched to a gene: 8. CDR3 size: 15 residues. The CDR3: CASTKSGQGNSPLHF. The CDR3 DNA follows: TGTGCCAGCACCAAATCGGGACAGGGAAATTCACCCCTCCACTTT.

The rearrangement links TRBV27 to TRBJ1-5; TRBD1 matches at 7 bases. V dropped 2 bases and J dropped 4; count of bases not matched to a gene: 17. Looked up from germline, CDR1 is MNHEY and CDR2 is SMNVEV (reference sequence). The CDR3 totals 19 residues. CDR3 DNA sequence: TGTGCCAGCAGTTTACACGTTTCTTTGGGGACAGCTATAAATCAGCCCCAGCATTTT. It is translated as CASSLHVSLGTAINQPQHF.

V gene TRBV18 combines with J gene TRBJ1-1; D gene unclear. Trimming removed 8 bases from V and 6 bases from J, with 16 bases in between. The CDR3 extends over 13 amino acids. Germline V gene sequence: CDR1 KGHSH, CDR2 LQKENI. The CDR3 sequence: CASQGDAFPEAFF. CDR3 bases: TGTGCCAGCCAAGGAGACGCGTTCCCTGAAGCTTTCTTT.

This clone was counted once. V usage is TRBV5-6 and J usage is TRBJ2-6, with D maybe TRBD1 (6 bases). With 2 bases removed from V and 2 bases from J, the gap between germline ends came to 11 bases. Germline V gene lookup returns CDR1 SGHDT and CDR2 YYEEEE. This CDR3 has 16 residues. CDR3: CASSLNPGAGANVLTF. The CDR3 DNA reads TGTGCCAGCAGCTTAAACCCAGGGGCTGGGGCCAACGTCCTGACTTTC.

This chain joins TRBV4-3 and TRBJ1-3; tentative D call: TRBD1 (5 bases). The germline CDR1 and CDR2 sequences are LGHNA and YSLEER. This CDR3 has 16 residues. V lost 0 bases to trimming and J lost 1 base, with 10 bases between them. The CDR3 loop is CASSQDWGGSGNTIYF. CDR3 nucleotides: TGCGCCAGCAGCCAAGATTGGGGGGGTTCTGGAAACACCATATATTTT.

The rearrangement joins TRBV7-2 to TRBJ1-5; D gene ambiguous. Per the germline V gene, CDR1 is SGHTA and CDR2 is FQGNSA. V was clipped by 2 bases and J by 2 bases, with 16 bases between them. CDR3 size: 17 residues. The chain's CDR3 is CASSLMVGVLGNQPQHF. The CDR3 region has the DNA TGTGCCAGCAGCTTAATGGTTGGGGTTCTCGGCAATCAGCCCCAGCATTTT.

The rearrangement links TRBV5-1 to TRBJ2-7, with TRBD1 as a possible D gene (5 bases). This CDR3 region has 14 residues. CDR1 SGHRS and CDR2 YFSETQ come from the germline V gene. Trimming stripped 3 bases from V and 0 bases from J, with 10 bases between. DNA for the CDR3: TGCGCCAGCAGCTCTGGACACCTCTCCTACGAGCAGTACTTC. It yields the protein CASSSGHLSYEQYF.

The genes are TRBV6-4 and TRBJ2-4; TRBD2 is a possible D gene (5 bases). Trimming left V 3 bases short and J 8 bases short, with 14 bases between. This CDR3 is 14 amino acids long. Germline V gene data show CDR1 as MRHNA and CDR2 as SNTAGT. The CDR3 coding sequence is TGTGCCAGCAGTGAGTCCAGCGGTACGGACATTCAGTACTTC. Translation: CASSESSGTDIQYF.

CDR3 sequence: CASSSSSRREYYGYTF. CDR3 nucleotides: TGTGCCAGCAGCTCTTCAAGTCGAAGGGAATACTATGGCTACACCTTC. The chain combines TRBV5-4 with TRBJ1-2; no reliable D call. The CDR3 has 16 residues. CDR1 and CDR2 from the germline V gene are SGHNT and YYREEE (reference sequence). Deletions cut 3 bases from V and 3 bases from J, with 18 bases between.

This rearrangement joins TRBV6-6 to TRBJ1-3, with no clear D. This CDR3 comprises 13 residues. Trimming stripped 4 bases from V and 0 bases from J, with 4 bases between. Germline CDR1 MNHNY, CDR2 SVGAGI (reference sequence). CDR3 in amino acids: CASSSFSGNTIYF. CDR3 nucleotides: TGTGCCAGCAGTTCGTTCTCTGGAAACACCATATATTTT.

This chain links TRBV6-6 with TRBJ1-4, with no clear D. CDR1 and CDR2 (germline): MNHNY, SVGAGI (reference sequence). V was trimmed by 4 bases and J by 0 bases, leaving 9 bases between them. The CDR3 has 15 amino acids. CDR3 region: CASSFPAATNEKLFF. CDR3 in DNA: TGTGCCAGCAGTTTCCCAGCGGCAACTAATGAAAAACTGTTTTTT.

CDR3 sequence (DNA): TGTGCCAGCTTGGGACAGCCGAACACTGAAGCTTTCTTT. It translates to CASLGQPNTEAFF. The chain links TRBV18 to TRBJ1-1, with TRBD1 matching 7 bases. The V gene's germline CDR1 is KGHSH and CDR2 LQKENI. J was trimmed by 1 base and V by 7 bases; bases with no gene match: 3. The CDR3 is 13 residues long.